This is a list of T cell receptor beta chains from one sample in a study of post-analysis software for immune sequencing data. TCRdb used MiXCR to reprocess the PCR reads, holding one entry per CDR3 protein. The table records 400,000 to 500,000 distinct CDR3 sequences, approximately 39% of them present only once. The sequenced sample consisted of blood. These receptors were collected from a girl aged 2 to 10 with multiple sclerosis. Each CDR3 is given with its conserved first and last residue. A D gene is named only where the DNA matches it firmly. The size of a clone is reported for some rows only, either as once, few or many, or as a class for expanded clones.

CDR3aa: CASSWTGEETQYF
CDR3nt: TGTGCCAGCAGCTGGACAGGGGAGGAGACCCAGTACTTC
abundance: few
v_gene: TRBV7-7
j_gene: TRBJ2-5
d_gene: TRBD1

CDR3aa: CASSQDLGGSLFSYNEQFF
CDR3nt: TGTGCCAGCAGCCAAGATCTGGGGGGGAGCCTTTTCTCCTACAATGAGCAGTTCTTC
abundance: .
v_gene: TRBV4-2
j_gene: TRBJ2-1
d_gene: TRBD2

CDR3aa: CASSLARGIHINEQFF
CDR3nt: TGTGCCAGCAGCTTAGCACGAGGGATCCATATCAATGAGCAGTTCTTC
abundance: .
v_gene: TRBV7-9
j_gene: TRBJ2-1
d_gene: .

CDR3aa: CSVEDENRVGGTQYF
CDR3nt: TGCAGCGTTGAAGATGAGAACAGAGTAGGAGGTACGCAGTATTTT
abundance: few
v_gene: TRBV29-1
j_gene: TRBJ2-3
d_gene: .

CDR3aa: CASSLGQGGWSITEAFF
CDR3nt: TGTGCCAGCAGCTTGGGACAGGGCGGCTGGTCGATCACTGAAGCTTTCTTT
abundance: .
v_gene: TRBV5-5
j_gene: TRBJ1-1
d_gene: TRBD1

CDR3aa: CASSQRESGGNEQFF
CDR3nt: TGTGCCAGCAGCCAACGGGAAAGCGGGGGTAATGAGCAGTTCTTC
abundance: few
v_gene: TRBV3-1
j_gene: TRBJ2-1
d_gene: TRBD2

CDR3aa: CASSSGRLYEQYF
CDR3nt: TGTGCCAGCAGTTCAGGGAGACTCTACGAGCAGTACTTC
abundance: .
v_gene: TRBV6-5
j_gene: TRBJ2-7
d_gene: .

CDR3aa: CASSLEVAYEQYF
CDR3nt: TGTGCCAGCAGCCTGGAGGTGGCCTACGAGCAGTACTTC
abundance: many
v_gene: TRBV3-1
j_gene: TRBJ2-7
d_gene: .

CDR3aa: CAISGGQGDEQFF
CDR3nt: TGTGCCATCAGTGGGGGACAGGGTGATGAGCAGTTCTTC
abundance: few
v_gene: TRBV10-3
j_gene: TRBJ2-1
d_gene: TRBD1

CDR3aa: CASSRRGGDTEAFF
CDR3nt: TGTGCCAGCAGCAGGAGAGGAGGTGACACTGAAGCTTTCTTT
abundance: few
v_gene: TRBV7-6
j_gene: TRBJ1-1
d_gene: .

CDR3aa: CASSFGTGGSYNEQFF
CDR3nt: TGCGCCAGCAGCTTCGGCACAGGGGGCTCCTACAATGAGCAGTTCTTC
abundance: .
v_gene: TRBV5-1
j_gene: TRBJ2-1
d_gene: TRBD1

CDR3aa: CASSLSVGLSNQPQHF
CDR3nt: TGTGCCAGCAGTTTATCCGTGGGGCTTAGCAATCAGCCCCAGCATTTT
abundance: .
v_gene: TRBV27
j_gene: TRBJ1-5
d_gene: .

CDR3aa: CAISSLDRESGYTF
CDR3nt: TGTGCCATCAGCAGCTTGGACAGGGAAAGTGGCTACACCTTC
abundance: .
v_gene: TRBV10-3
j_gene: TRBJ1-2
d_gene: TRBD1

CDR3aa: CASRGGRQETQYF
CDR3nt: TGTGCCAGCAGAGGGGGGCGGCAAGAGACCCAGTACTTC
abundance: few
v_gene: TRBV6-5
j_gene: TRBJ2-5
d_gene: .

CDR3aa: CSACPGLDSDEQFF
CDR3nt: TGCAGCGCCTGTCCGGGACTAGATAGTGATGAGCAGTTCTTC
abundance: few
v_gene: TRBV29-1
j_gene: TRBJ2-1
d_gene: TRBD2

CDR3aa: CASSLEGNSYEQYF
CDR3nt: TGTGCCAGCAGCTTAGAAGGCAACTCCTACGAGCAGTACTTC
abundance: few
v_gene: TRBV7-2
j_gene: TRBJ2-7
d_gene: .

CDR3aa: CASTNGLEGGWYNEQFF
CDR3nt: TGCGCCAGCACAAACGGTCTTGAAGGGGGTTGGTACAATGAGCAGTTCTTC
abundance: .
v_gene: TRBV10-2
j_gene: TRBJ2-1
d_gene: .

CDR3aa: CASSKNGQGIQYF
CDR3nt: TGTGCCAGCAGTAAAAATGGACAGGGCATCCAGTACTTC
abundance: .
v_gene: TRBV6-5
j_gene: TRBJ2-7
d_gene: TRBD1

CDR3aa: CASSLVQGGETQYF
CDR3nt: TGTGCCAGCAGCTTGGTCCAGGGCGGGGAGACCCAGTACTTC
abundance: .
v_gene: TRBV11-1
j_gene: TRBJ2-5
d_gene: .

CDR3aa: CASSYNYLETPVETQYF
CDR3nt: TGTGCCAGCAGCTATAACTACCTGGAGACCCCAGTAGAGACCCAGTACTTC
abundance: once
v_gene: TRBV5-6
j_gene: TRBJ2-5
d_gene: .

CDR3aa: CASFGMTSGIGEQFF
CDR3nt: TGTGCCAGCTTTGGGATGACTAGCGGGATTGGTGAGCAGTTCTTC
abundance: few
v_gene: TRBV27
j_gene: TRBJ2-1
d_gene: TRBD2

CDR3aa: CASSLIDHSYNEQYF
CDR3nt: TGTGCCAGCAGTTTAATCGACCACTCCTACAATGAGCAGTACTTC
abundance: .
v_gene: TRBV12-3/TRBV12-4
j_gene: TRBJ2-7
d_gene: .

CDR3aa: CASSQVTDYGYTF
CDR3nt: TGTGCCAGCAGCCAAGTGACAGACTATGGCTACACCTTC
abundance: .
v_gene: TRBV3-1
j_gene: TRBJ1-2
d_gene: .

CDR3aa: CASSLQGGQETQFF
CDR3nt: TGTGCCAGCAGCCTACAGGGGGGCCAAGAGACCCAGTTCTTC
abundance: .
v_gene: TRBV7-2
j_gene: TRBJ2-1
d_gene: TRBD1

CDR3aa: CASSFIKETQYF
CDR3nt: TGTGCCAGCAGCTTTATAAAAGAGACCCAGTACTTC
abundance: few
v_gene: TRBV7-2
j_gene: TRBJ2-5
d_gene: .

CDR3aa: CASSQRQGTDTQYF
CDR3nt: TGCGCCAGCAGCCAACGACAGGGCACAGATACGCAGTATTTT
abundance: .
v_gene: TRBV4-3
j_gene: TRBJ2-3
d_gene: .

CDR3aa: CASSYSSEVLGEQFF
CDR3nt: TGTGCCAGCAGTTATTCCTCAGAAGTACTCGGTGAGCAGTTCTTC
abundance: many
v_gene: TRBV6-5
j_gene: TRBJ2-1
d_gene: .

CDR3aa: CASSHVRGAEYEQYF
CDR3nt: TGCGCCAGCAGCCACGTAAGGGGAGCGGAGTACGAGCAGTACTTC
abundance: .
v_gene: TRBV4-3
j_gene: TRBJ2-7
d_gene: .

CDR3aa: CASSYEPLGSTDTQYF
CDR3nt: TGTGCCAGCAGTTACGAGCCCTTGGGTAGCACAGATACGCAGTATTTT
abundance: .
v_gene: TRBV6-5
j_gene: TRBJ2-3
d_gene: .

CDR3aa: CASSPNTGRRGETQYF
CDR3nt: TGTGCCAGCAGCCCAAATACAGGCAGGAGGGGAGAGACCCAGTACTTC
abundance: .
v_gene: TRBV7-2
j_gene: TRBJ2-5
d_gene: .

CDR3aa: CASSRTSGGSSYNEQFF
CDR3nt: TGTGCCAGCAGTAGAACTAGCGGGGGCTCCTCCTACAATGAGCAGTTCTTC
abundance: few
v_gene: TRBV28
j_gene: TRBJ2-1
d_gene: TRBD2

CDR3aa: CASSSGQGGTEAFF
CDR3nt: TGTGCCAGCAGCTCTGGACAGGGGGGCACTGAAGCTTTCTTT
abundance: few
v_gene: TRBV6-6
j_gene: TRBJ1-1
d_gene: TRBD1

CDR3aa: CASSTPVATNEKLFF
CDR3nt: TGTGCCAGCAGTACCCCAGTTGCAACTAATGAAAAACTGTTTTTT
abundance: .
v_gene: TRBV28
j_gene: TRBJ1-4
d_gene: .

CDR3aa: CASSLGTGSQPQHF
CDR3nt: TGCGCCAGCAGCCTCGGGACAGGGAGTCAGCCCCAGCATTTT
abundance: many
v_gene: TRBV4-1
j_gene: TRBJ1-5
d_gene: TRBD1

CDR3aa: CASSLAGQGSALSGANVLTF
CDR3nt: TGCGCCAGCAGCTTGGCTGGGCAGGGGAGCGCCCTCTCTGGGGCCAACGTCCTGACTTTC
abundance: .
v_gene: TRBV5-1
j_gene: TRBJ2-6
d_gene: .

CDR3aa: CASSRTFATGETQYF
CDR3nt: TGTGCCAGCAGCCGTACTTTTGCGACGGGGGAGACCCAGTACTTC
abundance: .
v_gene: TRBV7-9
j_gene: TRBJ2-5
d_gene: .

CDR3aa: CASSLETRTETQYF
CDR3nt: TGTGCCAGCAGCCTCGAGACACGTACAGAGACCCAGTACTTC
abundance: .
v_gene: TRBV7-7
j_gene: TRBJ2-5
d_gene: .

CDR3aa: CASSPLGLAGDKDTQYF
CDR3nt: TGCGCCAGCAGCCCTTTAGGACTAGCGGGAGATAAAGATACGCAGTATTTT
abundance: .
v_gene: TRBV5-1
j_gene: TRBJ2-3
d_gene: TRBD2

CDR3aa: CASSQGDLRSGANVLTF
CDR3nt: TGCGCCAGCAGCCAAGGGGACCTCCGCTCTGGGGCCAACGTCCTGACTTTC
abundance: few
v_gene: TRBV4-3
j_gene: TRBJ2-6
d_gene: .

CDR3aa: CASSSLYVELAGIYNEQFF
CDR3nt: TGTGCCAGCAGTTCCCTGTATGTAGAACTAGCGGGGATCTACAATGAGCAGTTCTTC
abundance: .
v_gene: TRBV28
j_gene: TRBJ2-1
d_gene: TRBD2

CDR3aa: CASSLGPSGSYAYNEQFF
CDR3nt: TGTGCCAGCAGCTTAGGACCTAGCGGGAGCTACGCCTACAATGAGCAGTTCTTC
abundance: .
v_gene: TRBV7-2
j_gene: TRBJ2-1
d_gene: TRBD2

CDR3aa: CASSLLSSGATQYF
CDR3nt: TGTGCCAGCAGCTTATTGTCGAGCGGGGCTACGCAGTATTTT
abundance: .
v_gene: TRBV7-9
j_gene: TRBJ2-3
d_gene: TRBD2

CDR3aa: CASSVAGGPSYEQYF
CDR3nt: TGTGCCAGCAGCGTCGCGGGAGGGCCCTCCTACGAGCAGTACTTC
abundance: .
v_gene: TRBV9
j_gene: TRBJ2-7
d_gene: TRBD2

CDR3aa: CASSYRDLNDEQFF
CDR3nt: TGTGCCAGCAGTTACCGGGACCTCAATGATGAGCAGTTCTTC
abundance: few
v_gene: TRBV12-3/TRBV12-4
j_gene: TRBJ2-1
d_gene: .

CDR3aa: CASSQVMDVSEQFF
CDR3nt: TGTGCCAGCAGCCAAGTGATGGATGTGAGTGAGCAGTTCTTC
abundance: .
v_gene: TRBV3-1
j_gene: TRBJ2-1
d_gene: .

CDR3aa: CASSNWGTKEETQYF
CDR3nt: TGCGCCAGCAGCAATTGGGGGACTAAGGAAGAGACCCAGTACTTC
abundance: .
v_gene: TRBV5-1
j_gene: TRBJ2-5
d_gene: TRBD2

CDR3aa: CASSLEEGRTEAFF
CDR3nt: TGTGCCAGCAGCTTAGAAGAGGGTCGAACTGAAGCTTTCTTT
abundance: .
v_gene: TRBV11-1
j_gene: TRBJ1-1
d_gene: .

CDR3aa: CASSLSRQAGSVNTEAFF
CDR3nt: TGTGCCAGCAGTTTATCGAGACAGGCGGGTTCCGTGAACACTGAAGCTTTCTTT
abundance: .
v_gene: TRBV28
j_gene: TRBJ1-1
d_gene: .

CDR3aa: CASSQGDGLWGYTF
CDR3nt: TGTGCCAGCAGCCAAGGAGACGGACTATGGGGCTACACCTTC
abundance: few
v_gene: TRBV4-2
j_gene: TRBJ1-2
d_gene: .

CDR3aa: CASSFSGEGRYEQYF
CDR3nt: TGTGCCAGCAGCTTTAGCGGAGAGGGCCGCTACGAGCAGTACTTC
abundance: .
v_gene: TRBV7-3
j_gene: TRBJ2-7
d_gene: .

CDR3aa: CSVEGLADTYNEQFF
CDR3nt: TGCAGCGTTGAAGGACTAGCGGATACTTACAATGAGCAGTTCTTC
abundance: .
v_gene: TRBV29-1
j_gene: TRBJ2-1
d_gene: TRBD2

CDR3aa: CASSFGGAKNIQYF
CDR3nt: TGTGCCAGCAGCTTTGGGGGAGCCAAAAACATTCAGTACTTC
abundance: few
v_gene: TRBV6-1
j_gene: TRBJ2-4
d_gene: .

CDR3aa: CSVEDVSGTQYF
CDR3nt: TGCAGCGTTGAAGATGTGTCTGGTACGCAGTATTTT
abundance: .
v_gene: TRBV29-1
j_gene: TRBJ2-3
d_gene: .

CDR3aa: CASSREDEAFF
CDR3nt: TGTGCCAGCAGTCGTGAGGATGAGGCTTTCTTT
abundance: .
v_gene: TRBV12-3/TRBV12-4
j_gene: TRBJ1-1
d_gene: .

CDR3aa: CASSLEGRASFYEQYF
CDR3nt: TGTGCCAGCAGCTTAGAGGGCAGGGCGTCCTTCTACGAGCAGTACTTC
abundance: .
v_gene: TRBV7-8
j_gene: TRBJ2-7
d_gene: .